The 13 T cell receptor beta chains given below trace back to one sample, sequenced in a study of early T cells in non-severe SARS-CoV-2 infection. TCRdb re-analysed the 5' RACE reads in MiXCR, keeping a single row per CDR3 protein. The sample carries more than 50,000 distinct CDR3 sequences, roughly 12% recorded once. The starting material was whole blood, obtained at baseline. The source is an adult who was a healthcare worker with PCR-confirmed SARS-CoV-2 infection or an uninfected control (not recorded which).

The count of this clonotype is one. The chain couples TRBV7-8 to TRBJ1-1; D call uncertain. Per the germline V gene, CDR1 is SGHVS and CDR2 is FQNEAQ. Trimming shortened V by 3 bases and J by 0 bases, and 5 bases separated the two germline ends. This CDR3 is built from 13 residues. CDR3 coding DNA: TGTGCCAGCAGCTTCGGGATGAACACTGAAGCTTTCTTT. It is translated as CASSFGMNTEAFF.

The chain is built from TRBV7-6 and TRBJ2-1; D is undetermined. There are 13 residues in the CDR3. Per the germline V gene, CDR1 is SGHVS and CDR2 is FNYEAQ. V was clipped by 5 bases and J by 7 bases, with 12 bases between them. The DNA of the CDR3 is TGTGCCAGCAGCCCAAATCCGGTGAATGAGCAGTTCTTC. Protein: CASSPNPVNEQFF.

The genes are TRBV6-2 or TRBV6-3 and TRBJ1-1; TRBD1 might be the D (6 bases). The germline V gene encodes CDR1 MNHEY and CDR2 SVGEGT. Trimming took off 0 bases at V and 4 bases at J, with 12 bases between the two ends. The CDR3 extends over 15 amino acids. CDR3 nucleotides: TGTGCCAGCAGTTACTCGCAGGGGTTATTCACTGAAGCTTTCTTT. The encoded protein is CASSYSQGLFTEAFF.

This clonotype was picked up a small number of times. The CDR3 loop reads CASRGPGIVGEQYF. CDR3 DNA sequence: TGTGCCAGCCGAGGCCCCGGGATAGTGGGCGAGCAGTACTTC. The chain couples TRBV28 to TRBJ2-7, with D perhaps matching TRBD2 (5 bases). The CDR3 is 14 residues long. CDR1 MDHEN and CDR2 SYDVKM come from the germline V gene. V dropped 8 bases and J dropped 6 bases, with 20 bases sitting between them. The whole variable domain, filled in from reference TRBV28 and TRBJ2-7, reads DVKVTQSSRYLVKRTGEKVFLECVQDMDHENMFWYRQDPGLGLRLIYFSYDVKMKEKGDIPEGYSVSREKKERFSLILESASTNQTSMYLCASRGPGIVGEQYFGPGTRLTVT.

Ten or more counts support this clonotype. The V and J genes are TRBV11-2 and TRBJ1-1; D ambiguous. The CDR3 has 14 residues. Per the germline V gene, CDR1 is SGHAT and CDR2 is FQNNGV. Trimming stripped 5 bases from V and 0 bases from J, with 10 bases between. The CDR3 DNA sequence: TGTGCCAGCAGCCTACCAAACCTGAACACTGAAGCTTTCTTT. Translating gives CASSLPNLNTEAFF.

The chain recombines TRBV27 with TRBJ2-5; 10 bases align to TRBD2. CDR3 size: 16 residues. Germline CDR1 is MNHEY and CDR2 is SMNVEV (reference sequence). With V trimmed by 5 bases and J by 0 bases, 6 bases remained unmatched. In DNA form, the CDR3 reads TGTGCCAGCAGTCTAGGACTAGCGGTGTACCAAGAGACCCAGTACTTC. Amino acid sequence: CASSLGLAVYQETQYF.

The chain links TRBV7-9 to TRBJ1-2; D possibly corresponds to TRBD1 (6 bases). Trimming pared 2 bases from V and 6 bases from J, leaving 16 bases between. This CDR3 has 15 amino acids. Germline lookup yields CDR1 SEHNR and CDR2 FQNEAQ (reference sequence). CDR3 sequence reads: CASSLSIGGSDGYTF. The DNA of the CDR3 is TGTGCCAGCAGCTTATCCATAGGGGGATCGGATGGCTACACCTTC.

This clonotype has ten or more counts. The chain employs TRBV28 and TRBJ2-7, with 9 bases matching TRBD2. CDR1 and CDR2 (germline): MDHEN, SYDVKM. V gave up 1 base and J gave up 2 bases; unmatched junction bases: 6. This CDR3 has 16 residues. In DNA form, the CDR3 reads TGTGCCAGCAGTTTATTAGGGATAGCGGGAGCCTACGAGCAGTACTTC. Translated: CASSLLGIAGAYEQYF.

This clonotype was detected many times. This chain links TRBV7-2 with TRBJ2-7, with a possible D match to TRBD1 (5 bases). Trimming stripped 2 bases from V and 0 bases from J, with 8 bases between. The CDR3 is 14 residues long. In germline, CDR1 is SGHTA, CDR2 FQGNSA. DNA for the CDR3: TGTGCCAGCAGCTTAACGACAGACTCCTACGAGCAGTACTTC. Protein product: CASSLTTDSYEQYF.

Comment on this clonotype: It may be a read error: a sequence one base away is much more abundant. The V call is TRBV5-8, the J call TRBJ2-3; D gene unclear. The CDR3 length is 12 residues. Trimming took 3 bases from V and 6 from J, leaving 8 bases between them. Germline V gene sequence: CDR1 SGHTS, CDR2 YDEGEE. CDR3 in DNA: TGTGCCAGCAGCTCCGGGTTGGATACGCAGTATTTT. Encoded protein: CASSSGLDTQYF. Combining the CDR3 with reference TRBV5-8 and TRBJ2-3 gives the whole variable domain EAGVTQSPTHLIKTRGQQATLRCSPISGHTSVYWYQQALGLGLQFLLWYDEGEERNRGNFPPRFSGRQFPNYSSELNVNALELEDSALYLCASSSGLDTQYFGPGTRLTVL.

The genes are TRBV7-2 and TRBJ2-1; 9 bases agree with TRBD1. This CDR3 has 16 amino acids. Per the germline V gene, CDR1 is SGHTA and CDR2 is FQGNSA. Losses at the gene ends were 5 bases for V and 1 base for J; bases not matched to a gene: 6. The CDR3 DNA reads TGTGCCAGCAGCCCCCTGACAGGGGGGTCCTACAATGAGCAGTTCTTC. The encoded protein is CASSPLTGGSYNEQFF. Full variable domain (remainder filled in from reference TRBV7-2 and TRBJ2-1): GAGVSQSPSNKVTEKGKDVELRCDPISGHTALYWYRQSLGQGLEFLIYFQGNSAPDKSGLPSDRFSAERTGGSVSTLTIQRTQQEDSAVYLCASSPLTGGSYNEQFFGPGTRLTVL.

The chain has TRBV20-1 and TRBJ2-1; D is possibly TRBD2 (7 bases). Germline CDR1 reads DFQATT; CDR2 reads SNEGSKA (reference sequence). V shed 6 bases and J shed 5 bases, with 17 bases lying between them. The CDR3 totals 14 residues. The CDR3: CSAYREGRNNEQFF. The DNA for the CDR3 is TGCAGTGCCTACAGGGAGGGGCGAAACAATGAGCAGTTCTTC.

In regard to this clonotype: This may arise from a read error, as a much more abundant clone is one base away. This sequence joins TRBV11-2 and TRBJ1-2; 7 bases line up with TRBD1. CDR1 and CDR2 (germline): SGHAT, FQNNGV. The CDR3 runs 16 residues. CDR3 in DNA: TGTGCCAGCAGCAACCGTTGGGACAGCAATAACTATAGCTACACCTTC. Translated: CASSNRWDSNNYSYTF.